These 27 T cell receptor beta chains came from one sample sequenced in a study of cytomegalovirus exposure and HLA in healthy donors. Both 60 Vbeta primers and 13 Jbeta primers went into the PCR. Produced via immunoSEQ multiplex PCR; TCRdb's table is partial and in-frame only. The sample holds more than 90,000 clones, approximately 79% seen once. The sequenced material came from PBMCs. These receptors were obtained from a man aged 45-65 years in good health and CMV-seropositive.

This clone has just a few counts. V and J are TRBV28 and TRBJ2-5, with 7 bases aligning to TRBD2. Germline assignment: CDR1 MDHEN and CDR2 SYDVKM. CDR3 length equals 13 residues. Trimming took 7 bases from V and 5 from J; bases not matched to a gene: 7. CDR3 nucleotide sequence: TGTGCCAGCACCATAAGGCGGGGGGAGACCCAGTACTTC. The encoded protein is CASTIRRGETQYF.

V is TRBV19 and J is TRBJ2-1, with D perhaps matching TRBD1 (6 bases). Germline lookup yields CDR1 LNHDA and CDR2 SQIVND (reference sequence). The CDR3 length is 15 residues. Trimming stripped 10 bases from V and 2 bases from J, with 18 bases between. The CDR3 DNA reads as TGTGCCACCACGAAGGTGGGGGCCACCTACAATGAGCAGTTCTTC. This sequence encodes CATTKVGATYNEQFF.

This chain joins TRBV28 and TRBJ1-1, with D uncertain. With 3 bases removed from V and 1 base from J, the gap between germline ends came to 6 bases. The CDR3 totals 13 residues. Per the germline V gene, CDR1 is MDHEN and CDR2 is SYDVKM. The CDR3 here is CASSLRENTEAFF. As DNA, the CDR3 is TGTGCCAGCAGTTTGAGGGAGAACACTGAAGCTTTCTTT.

The rearrangement links TRBV19 to TRBJ1-2; 7 positions agree with TRBD1. V was clipped by 4 bases and J by 4 bases; unmatched bases: 6. The CDR3 loop spans 14 amino acids. Germline assignment: CDR1 LNHDA and CDR2 SQIVND (reference sequence). This CDR3 reads CASSKGARPYGYTF. CDR3 nucleotide sequence: TGTGCCAGTAGTAAGGGGGCTCGGCCCTATGGCTACACCTTC.

The chain has TRBV29-1 and TRBJ2-7, with 10 bases lining up with TRBD1. Germline V gene data show CDR1 as SQVTM and CDR2 as ANQGSEA. The junction had 4 bases not matched to a gene; V was cut back by 5 bases and J by 3 bases. The CDR3 is 13 amino acids. CDR3 DNA: TGCAGCGTTTTTTGGGACAGGGGCTACGAGCAGTACTTC. Translated: CSVFWDRGYEQYF.

The V call is TRBV18, the J call TRBJ2-5; 7 bases map to TRBD2. V shed 6 bases, J shed 5 bases, and the junction held 12 bases outside the gene matches. The CDR3 runs 15 residues. Germline lookup yields CDR1 KGHSH and CDR2 LQKENI. CDR3 in amino acids: CASSRGLVEGETQYF. For the CDR3, the DNA is TGTGCCAGCTCGCGTGGACTAGTGGAGGGGGAGACCCAGTACTTC.

The J gene is TRBJ2-3, the V gene TRBV7-2, with D unresolved. V shed 1 base and J shed 1 base, with 12 bases lying between them. The CDR3 consists of 16 residues. The germline gives CDR1 SGHTA, CDR2 FQGNSA. CDR3 DNA: TGTGCCAGCAGCTTAGGAGGCCCTTCTCGCACAGATACGCAGTATTTT. This codes for CASSLGGPSRTDTQYF.

The rearrangement joins TRBV14 to TRBJ1-4; 7 nucleotides match TRBD1. This CDR3 spans 15 amino acids. The junction had 14 bases not matched to a gene; V was cut back by 4 bases and J by 12 bases. Per the germline V gene, CDR1 is SGHDN and CDR2 is FVKESK. DNA of the CDR3: TGTGCCAGCAGCCGAATCGACAGGGCCCTTGGGGAACTGTTTTTT. Protein: CASSRIDRALGELFF. The variable domain in full, with the rest retrieved from reference TRBV14 and TRBJ1-4, is EAGVTQFPSHSVIEKGQTVTLRCDPISGHDNLYWYRRVMGKEIKFLLHFVKESKQDESGMPNNRFLAERTGGTYSTLKVQPAELEDSGVYFCASSRIDRALGELFFGSGTQLSVL.

This chain connects TRBV28 to TRBJ1-1; 10 bases line up with TRBD1. Germline CDR1 MDHEN, CDR2 SYDVKM. J gave up 5 bases and V 5 bases, and 8 bases lay outside the gene matches. The CDR3 totals 15 residues. CDR3 sequence reads: CASSPVDRGRTEAFF. The CDR3 DNA reads as TGTGCCAGCAGTCCTGTCGACAGGGGGCGGACTGAAGCTTTCTTT.

This clone was counted between two and nine times. The rearrangement links TRBV6-6 to TRBJ2-7; TRBD1 matches 7 bases. The CDR3 sequence is 13 residues long. Germline V CDR1 and CDR2: MNHNY, SVGAGI (reference sequence). V was clipped by 4 bases and J by 6 bases; unmatched bases: 6. Written as DNA, the CDR3 is TGTGCCAGCAGTTCCAGACCAGGGGGCGAGCAGTACTTC. It specifies CASSSRPGGEQYF.

The chain is built from TRBV11-2 and TRBJ2-7; D is unclear. The CDR3 length is 13 residues. V lost 6 bases and J lost 3, with 12 bases in between. The germline CDR1 and CDR2 sequences are SGHAT and FQNNGV. CDR3 nucleotide sequence: TGTGCCAGCAGTTTCGAGACGGGCTACGAGCAGTACTTC. This encodes CASSFETGYEQYF.

The V and J genes are TRBV28 and TRBJ1-3; TRBD1 matches 9 bases. This CDR3 contains 16 residues. Per germline, CDR1 MDHEN and CDR2 SYDVKM. Trimming cost V 5 bases and J 6 bases; bases outside gene matches: 11. This chain's CDR3 is CASSKGGTGLENTIYF. The CDR3 region has the DNA TGTGCCAGCAGTAAGGGCGGGACAGGGCTGGAAAACACCATATATTTT.

This clone was observed a few times. The chain links TRBV2 to TRBJ1-5, with 11 nucleotides matching TRBD1. Per the germline V gene, CDR1 is SNHLY and CDR2 is FYNNEI. The CDR3 sequence is 15 residues long. With 4 bases clipped from V and 7 bases from J, the junction kept 6 bases outside the gene matches. The CDR3 DNA reads as TGTGCCAGCAGTGGGACAGGGGGCTCGCGGCAGCCCCAGCATTTT. Amino acid sequence: CASSGTGGSRQPQHF.

The rearrangement joins TRBV28 to TRBJ2-3; D possibly corresponds to TRBD2 (6 bases). The CDR3 is made up of 14 amino acids. Per the germline V gene, CDR1 is MDHEN and CDR2 is SYDVKM. V lost 6 bases, J lost 1 base, and 11 bases lay in between. For the CDR3, the DNA is TGTGCCAGCAGGAAAACGGGGGGCACAGATACGCAGTATTTT. It is translated as CASRKTGGTDTQYF.

The chain couples TRBV14 to TRBJ2-1, with TRBD1 identical over 8 bases. There are 15 residues in the CDR3. Germline V gives CDR1 SGHDN, CDR2 FVKESK. V gave up 4 bases and J gave up 6 bases; unmatched junction bases: 8. The CDR3 DNA reads as TGTGCCAGCAGCCCAGAATATGACAGGGGCAATGAGCAGTTCTTC. Translated: CASSPEYDRGNEQFF.

The rearrangement joins TRBV6-5 to TRBJ1-2, with 7 bases fitting TRBD1. The CDR3 sequence is 15 residues long. Germline CDR1 MNHEY, CDR2 SVGAGI. The V segment lost 7 bases and the J segment 0 bases; nucleotides outside the gene matches: 8. The CDR3 protein is CASTKGAASNYGYTF. CDR3 coding DNA: TGTGCCAGCACCAAGGGGGCGGCCTCTAACTATGGCTACACCTTC.

This clone was found a few times. The chain is built from TRBV2 and TRBJ1-1, with TRBD1 matching 9 bases. V shed 5 bases and J 3 bases; nucleotides not matched to a gene: 1. The CDR3 extends over 13 amino acids. Germline CDR1 SNHLY, CDR2 FYNNEI. The CDR3 nucleotides read TGTGCCAGCAGTCGGACAGGGGACACTGAAGCTTTCTTT. Translation gives CASSRTGDTEAFF.

This chain connects TRBV19 to TRBJ2-3; 8 nucleotides align to TRBD1. This CDR3 has 14 amino acids. After removal of 9 bases from V and 8 bases from J, the junction contained 13 bases not matched to a gene. Germline V gives CDR1 LNHDA, CDR2 SQIVND (reference sequence). CDR3 sequence: CARRDRPASGTQYF. The DNA for the CDR3 is TGTGCCAGAAGGGACAGGCCTGCGTCGGGTACGCAGTATTTT. Together with reference TRBV19 and TRBJ2-3, the CDR3 gives the full variable domain: DGGITQSPKYLFRKEGQNVTLSCEQNLNHDAMYWYRQDPGQGLRLIYYSQIVNDFQKGDIAEGYSVSREKKESFPLTVTSAQKNPTAFYLCARRDRPASGTQYFGPGTRLTVL.

The rearrangement joins TRBV9 to TRBJ2-2; 9 nucleotides align to TRBD2. CDR1 and CDR2 (germline): SGDLS, YYNGEE. This CDR3 region has 15 residues. V was pared by 4 bases and J by 5 bases, with 6 bases of the junction left unmatched. The CDR3, as DNA: TGTGCCAGCAGCTTTAGCGGGAGTAGGACCGGGGAGCTGTTTTTT. It yields the protein CASSFSGSRTGELFF.

V usage is TRBV5-1 and J usage is TRBJ2-1; maybe TRBD2 (6 bases). Germline V gene data show CDR1 as SGHRS and CDR2 as YFSETQ. This CDR3 is built from 15 residues. The V gene lost 4 bases and the J gene lost 4 bases, with 15 bases spanning the gap. CDR3 sequence (DNA): TGCGCCAGCAGCGCCGCATTAGCGGATTACAATGAGCAGTTCTTC. This translates into CASSAALADYNEQFF.

The chain joins TRBV5-6 to TRBJ1-3, with TRBD1 identical over 9 bases. Trimming at V came to 2 bases and at J to 2 bases, leaving 2 bases not matched to a gene. The germline CDR1 and CDR2 sequences are SGHDT and YYEEEE. This CDR3 comprises 15 residues. The CDR3 DNA follows: TGTGCCAGCAGCTTCGGGACAGGGCCTGGAAACACCATATATTTT. Its protein is CASSFGTGPGNTIYF.

The chain employs TRBV27 and TRBJ2-7, with a tentative D call TRBD1 (6 bases). The CDR3 loop spans 13 amino acids. CDR1 and CDR2 from the germline V gene are MNHEY and SMNVEV (reference sequence). V shed 2 bases and J shed 6 bases, with 11 bases lying between them. CDR3 sequence reads: CASSLGRGSEQYF. DNA for the CDR3: TGTGCCAGCAGTTTAGGTAGGGGGAGCGAGCAGTACTTC.

The V call is TRBV7-9, the J call TRBJ1-2, with a weak D call TRBD1 (5 bases). This CDR3 has 14 amino acids. Per the germline V gene, CDR1 is SEHNR and CDR2 is FQNEAQ (reference sequence). V was shortened by 1 base and J by 4 bases, with 10 bases between the two germline ends. In nucleotides, the CDR3 is TGTGCCAGCAGCTTAGGGGGGGGAGGCTATGGCTACACCTTC. Residues: CASSLGGGGYGYTF.

This chain links TRBV6-5 with TRBJ2-7, with TRBD1 matching over 10 bases. V was pared by 5 bases and J by 5 bases, with 6 bases of the junction left unmatched. The CDR3 is made up of 14 amino acids. Germline V gene lookup returns CDR1 MNHEY and CDR2 SVGAGI. The CDR3 DNA reads as TGTGCCAGCAGTCTGGACAGGGGGATCGACGAGCAGTACTTC. Protein: CASSLDRGIDEQYF.

V usage is TRBV5-1 and J usage is TRBJ2-1; no reliable D call. Germline assignment: CDR1 SGHRS and CDR2 YFSETQ. Trimming pared 1 base from V and 6 bases from J, leaving 11 bases between. This CDR3 region has 14 residues. This chain's CDR3 is CASSLSSRSNEQFF. The CDR3 nucleotides are TGCGCCAGCAGCTTGTCGTCTAGAAGCAATGAGCAGTTCTTC.

The rearrangement joins TRBV6-6 to TRBJ1-1, with TRBD1 matching 9 bases. Germline CDR1 and CDR2: MNHNY and SVGAGI (reference sequence). Trimming took 0 bases from V and 8 from J; bases not matched to a gene: 4. The CDR3 length is 14 residues. DNA for the CDR3: TGTGCCAGCAGTTACTCACAGGGGGCGGGGGAAGCTTTCTTT. Protein product: CASSYSQGAGEAFF.

This clone was counted between two and nine times. Here the CDR3 reads CASSQVLGPAISSGNTIYF. The CDR3 DNA reads as TGCGCCAGCAGCCAAGTTTTAGGCCCAGCGATTAGCTCTGGAAACACCATATATTTT. The rearrangement uses TRBV4-1 and TRBJ1-3, with D unclear. Germline V CDR1 and CDR2: MGHRA, YSYEKL. Trimming removed 1 base at V and 0 bases at J, with 19 bases between. CDR3 size: 19 residues.